This T cell receptor (beta chain) was identified in a study of tumor-infiltrating lymphocytes in localized non-small cell lung cancer. For the study at large: Several tumor histologies, both smoking statuses, and some post-neoadjuvant chemotherapy samples were included.

Concerning this clone itself: The antigen is unknown.

Clones were read by immunoSEQ multiplex PCR, and TCRdb kept only the in-frame ones, dropping some. The sample consists of more than 20,000 clones, around 75% of them appearing once. Study findings and constraints: Technical variation could not be separated from intratumor heterogeneity here. Immunotypes IM1 and IM2 had similar TCR-derived T-cell fractions. Recurrence-free survival showed no association with tumor T-cell fraction.

This CDR3 has 14 residues. The V end lost 6 bases, the J end lost 6 bases, and 17 bases lay between the germline ends. CDR1 is MNHEY, CDR2 SVGAGI, per germline. This TCR derives from a human donor with non-small cell lung cancer. The chain uses TRBV6-5 and TRBJ1-1; possible D gene TRBD1, 6 bases. The sample was lung tumor tissue. CDR3 protein: CASSLGAVGSEAFF. In DNA, the CDR3 is TGTGCCAGCAGCTTGGGGGCTGTGGGTTCTGAAGCTTTCTTT.